These T cell receptor beta chains were read from a single sample in a study of Ad26.COV2.S vaccination and SARS-CoV-2 variants. The data were produced by immunoSEQ multiplex PCR, yet TCRdb's version contains in-frame clones alone and is incomplete. The sample records about 350,000 clones, 88% being singletons. Sequencing was performed on peripheral blood, taken in a trial of Ad26.COV2.S vaccine versus placebo. Receptor source: a person aged 18 to 59 who received the Ad26.COV2.S COVID-19 vaccine or a placebo. Each CDR3 is given with its conserved first and last residue. The order of the fields is CDR3 protein, CDR3 DNA, clone size, D gene, J gene, V gene. The D gene is left open where the match is weak. Rows give clone size only sometimes, using once, few, many, or a class for an expanded clone.

CATSVTGSGNQPQHF	TGTGCCACCAGCGTAACAGGGTCTGGCAATCAGCCCCAGCATTTT	few	-	TRBJ1-5	TRBV15
CSGTGLADEKLFF	TGCAGCGGAACCGGACTGGCGGATGAAAAACTGTTTTTT	-	-	TRBJ1-4	TRBV29-1
CASSEGYSYEQYF	TGTGCCAGCAGTGAAGGATACAGCTACGAGCAGTACTTC	-	-	TRBJ2-7	TRBV6-1
CASSRAGGRRDYNEQFF	TGTGCCAGCTCGCGAGCGGGAGGGCGGAGGGACTACAATGAGCAGTTCTTC	-	TRBD2	TRBJ2-1	TRBV18
CASSPVGNTGELFF	TGTGCCAGTAGTCCCGTGGGGAACACCGGGGAGCTGTTTTTT	-	-	TRBJ2-2	TRBV19
CSASLGEEKLFF	TGCAGTGCTAGTTTGGGGGAGGAAAAACTGTTTTTT	-	-	TRBJ1-4	TRBV20-1
CASSLSESYEQYF	TGTGCCAGCAGTTTATCGGAATCCTACGAGCAGTACTTC	-	-	TRBJ2-7	TRBV27
CASSPWPAGGRDEQFF	TGTGCTAGCAGCCCCTGGCCAGCGGGGGGGCGTGATGAGCAGTTCTTC	-	TRBD2	TRBJ2-1	TRBV7-7
CASSLGRTGDEKLFF	TGCGCCAGCAGCTTGGGTCGGACAGGGGATGAAAAACTGTTTTTT	-	TRBD1	TRBJ1-4	TRBV5-1
CASSPPSDRTKGAFF	TGTGCCAGCTCACCACCTAGTGACAGGACTAAGGGAGCTTTCTTT	once	-	TRBJ1-1	TRBV18
CASSLGQVNSPLHF	TGTGCCAGCAGTTTGGGACAGGTGAATTCACCCCTCCACTTT	-	TRBD1	TRBJ1-6	TRBV6-5
CASSRDRPNTEAFF	TGTGCCAGCAGTAGGGACAGACCAAACACTGAAGCTTTCTTT	-	TRBD1	TRBJ1-1	TRBV27
CAISVTGVNQPQHF	TGTGCCATCAGTGTCACAGGGGTGAATCAGCCCCAGCATTTT	-	TRBD1	TRBJ1-5	TRBV10-3
CASSLTTGVTDTQYF	TGTGCCAGCAGCCTAACGACAGGGGTCACAGATACGCAGTATTTT	once	TRBD1	TRBJ2-3	TRBV9
CATRNLAVLQQFF	TGTGCCACCAGAAACCTAGCGGTCCTTCAGCAGTTCTTC	-	TRBD2	TRBJ2-1	TRBV24-1
CASSSGQGERFTDTQYF	TGTGCCAGCAGCAGCGGACAGGGCGAGAGGTTCACAGATACGCAGTATTTT	-	TRBD1	TRBJ2-3	TRBV7-9
CAAGPRETQYF	TGTGCCGCGGGGCCGCGAGAGACCCAGTACTTC	-	-	TRBJ2-5	TRBV10-3
CASSVQGANTGELFF	TGTGCCAGCAGCGTACAGGGGGCGAACACCGGGGAGCTGTTTTTT	-	TRBD1	TRBJ2-2	TRBV2
CASSLVQGRYEQYF	TGCGCCAGCAGCTTGGTACAGGGGAGATACGAGCAGTACTTC	-	TRBD1	TRBJ2-7	TRBV5-1
CASSSFGGTEAFF	TGTGCCAGCAGCTCCTTTGGAGGCACTGAAGCTTTCTTT	once	-	TRBJ1-1	TRBV6-4